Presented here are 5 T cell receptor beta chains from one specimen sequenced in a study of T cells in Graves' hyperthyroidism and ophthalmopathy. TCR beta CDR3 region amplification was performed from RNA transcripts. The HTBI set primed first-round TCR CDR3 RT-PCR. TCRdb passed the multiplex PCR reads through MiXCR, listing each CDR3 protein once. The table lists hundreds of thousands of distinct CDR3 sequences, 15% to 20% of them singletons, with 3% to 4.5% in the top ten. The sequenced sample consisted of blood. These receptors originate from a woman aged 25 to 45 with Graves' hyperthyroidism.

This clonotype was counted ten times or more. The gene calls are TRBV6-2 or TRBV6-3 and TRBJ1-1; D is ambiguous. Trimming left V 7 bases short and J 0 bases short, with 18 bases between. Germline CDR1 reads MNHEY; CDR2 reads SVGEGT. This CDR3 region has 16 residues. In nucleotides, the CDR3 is TGTGCCAGCACCCCAGGACGGTTCAACATGAACACTGAAGCTTTCTTT. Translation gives CASTPGRFNMNTEAFF.

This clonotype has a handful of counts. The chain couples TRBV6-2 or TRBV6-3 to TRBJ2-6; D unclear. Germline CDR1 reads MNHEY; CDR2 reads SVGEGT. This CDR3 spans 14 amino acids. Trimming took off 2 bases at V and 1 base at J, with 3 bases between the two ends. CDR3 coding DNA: TGTGCCAGCAGTTACGGGTCTGGGGCCAACGTCCTGACTTTC. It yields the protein CASSYGSGANVLTF.

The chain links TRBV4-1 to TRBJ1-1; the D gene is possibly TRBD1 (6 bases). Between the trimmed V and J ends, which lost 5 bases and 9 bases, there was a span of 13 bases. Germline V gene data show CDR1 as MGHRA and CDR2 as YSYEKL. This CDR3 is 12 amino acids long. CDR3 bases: TGCGCCAGCAGCAACCGGGACACCAAAGCTTTCTTT. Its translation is CASSNRDTKAFF.

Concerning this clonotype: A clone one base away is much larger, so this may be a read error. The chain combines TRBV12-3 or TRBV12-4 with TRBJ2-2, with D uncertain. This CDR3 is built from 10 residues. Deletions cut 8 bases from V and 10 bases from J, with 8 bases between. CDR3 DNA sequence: TGTGCCAGCGGCATCGTGGAGCTGTTTTTT. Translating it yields CASGIVELFF.

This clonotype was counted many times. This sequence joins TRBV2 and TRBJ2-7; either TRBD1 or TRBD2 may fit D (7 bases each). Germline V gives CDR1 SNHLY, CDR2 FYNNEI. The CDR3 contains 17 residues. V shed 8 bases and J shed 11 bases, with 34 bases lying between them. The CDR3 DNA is TGTGCCAGCGATCCCCTTGATAGAGGGGGCGCGGGGGAAGGAGAGTACTTC. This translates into CASDPLDRGGAGEGEYF.